A selection of T cell receptor beta chains follows, all from one sample in a study of T-cell memory formation after mild COVID-19. Using its own MiXCR run on the 5' RACE reads, TCRdb lists one record per CDR3 protein. This sample has 470,000 or so distinct CDR3 sequences, with nearly 25% found just once. Sequencing was performed on PBMCs or a T cell subset sorted from them (not recorded which). The receptor source for this set is an adult woman who had mild COVID-19 (a few samples of this study predate the infection). Cell type and time point are not known. CDR3s include the opening cysteine and the closing phenylalanine or tryptophan. The order of the fields is J gene, D gene, clone size, V gene, CDR3 protein, CDR3 DNA. A D gene is named only where the DNA matches it firmly. Only part of the rows carry a size: once, few, many, or a class if the clone is expanded.

J gene: TRBJ2-3
D gene: TRBD2
clone size: few
V gene: TRBV12-3/TRBV12-4
CDR3 protein: CASSPLAGAGDTQYF
CDR3 DNA: TGTGCCAGCAGTCCACTAGCGGGGGCAGGAGATACGCAGTATTTT

J gene: TRBJ2-2
D gene: TRBD2
clone size: NA
V gene: TRBV4-1
CDR3 protein: CASRGSGGAAGELFF
CDR3 DNA: TGCGCCAGCAGGGGTAGCGGGGGGGCTGCCGGGGAGCTGTTTTTT

J gene: TRBJ2-7
D gene: NA
clone size: few
V gene: TRBV25-1
CDR3 protein: CASSGKTGGDEQYF
CDR3 DNA: TGTGCCAGCAGTGGGAAGACAGGTGGCGACGAGCAGTACTTC

J gene: TRBJ1-2
D gene: NA
clone size: NA
V gene: TRBV4-2
CDR3 protein: CASSPMGPDGYTF
CDR3 DNA: TGTGCCAGCAGCCCGATGGGCCCAGATGGCTACACCTTC

J gene: TRBJ2-5
D gene: NA
clone size: NA
V gene: TRBV24-1
CDR3 protein: CATSDNHSGKETQYF
CDR3 DNA: TGTGCCACCAGTGATAATCATAGCGGAAAAGAGACCCAGTACTTC

J gene: TRBJ2-1
D gene: TRBD2
clone size: few
V gene: TRBV10-3
CDR3 protein: CAIGGVTGNEQFF
CDR3 DNA: TGTGCCATCGGGGGGGTTACGGGCAATGAGCAGTTCTTC

J gene: TRBJ2-5
D gene: TRBD1
clone size: NA
V gene: TRBV24-1
CDR3 protein: CATSDPTGLETQYF
CDR3 DNA: TGTGCCACCAGTGACCCGACAGGGTTGGAGACCCAGTACTTC

J gene: TRBJ2-3
D gene: TRBD1
clone size: NA
V gene: TRBV6-5
CDR3 protein: CASSYSRTGNSNTQYF
CDR3 DNA: TGTGCCAGCAGTTACTCGAGGACAGGGAATTCAAATACGCAGTATTTT

J gene: TRBJ1-1
D gene: NA
clone size: NA
V gene: TRBV24-1
CDR3 protein: CATSDLWGTEAFF
CDR3 DNA: TGTGCCACCAGTGATTTGTGGGGGACTGAAGCTTTCTTT

J gene: TRBJ1-6
D gene: NA
clone size: NA
V gene: TRBV15
CDR3 protein: CATSREWYRDGDSPLHF
CDR3 DNA: TGTGCCACCAGCAGAGAATGGTACAGGGACGGGGATTCACCCCTCCACTTT

J gene: TRBJ2-2
D gene: NA
clone size: NA
V gene: TRBV12-3/TRBV12-4
CDR3 protein: CASSREGELFF
CDR3 DNA: TGTGCCAGCAGCCGGGAGGGGGAGCTGTTTTTT

J gene: TRBJ1-2
D gene: NA
clone size: NA
V gene: TRBV7-3
CDR3 protein: CASSLTIGGGTRANYGYTF
CDR3 DNA: TGTGCCAGCAGCTTAACGATAGGCGGCGGAACCAGAGCTAACTATGGCTACACCTTC

J gene: TRBJ1-1
D gene: NA
clone size: NA
V gene: TRBV19
CDR3 protein: CASSRKGRGVNTEAFF
CDR3 DNA: TGTGCCAGTAGTAGAAAAGGGAGGGGTGTGAACACTGAAGCTTTCTTT

J gene: TRBJ2-3
D gene: NA
clone size: NA
V gene: TRBV5-1
CDR3 protein: CASSFRVGDTDTQYF
CDR3 DNA: TGCGCCAGCAGCTTTAGGGTCGGCGACACAGATACGCAGTATTTT

J gene: TRBJ2-6
D gene: NA
clone size: NA
V gene: TRBV9
CDR3 protein: CASSVPRMEGKGANVLTF
CDR3 DNA: TGTGCCAGCAGCGTCCCCCGGATGGAGGGGAAAGGGGCCAACGTCCTGACTTTC

J gene: TRBJ2-7
D gene: NA
clone size: few
V gene: TRBV7-9
CDR3 protein: CASSFGSGSYEQYF
CDR3 DNA: TGTGCCAGCAGCTTTGGGTCCGGATCCTACGAGCAGTACTTC

J gene: TRBJ2-5
D gene: TRBD2
clone size: few
V gene: TRBV6-5
CDR3 protein: CASSTTSVETQYF
CDR3 DNA: TGTGCCAGCAGTACCACTAGCGTCGAGACCCAGTACTTC

J gene: TRBJ2-7
D gene: NA
clone size: few
V gene: TRBV5-6
CDR3 protein: CASSHGQPYEQYF
CDR3 DNA: TGTGCCAGCAGCCATGGCCAACCCTACGAGCAGTACTTC

J gene: TRBJ2-1
D gene: TRBD2
clone size: NA
V gene: TRBV4-3
CDR3 protein: CASSQGLTSGYNEQFF
CDR3 DNA: TGCGCCAGCAGCCAAGGGTTGACTAGCGGATACAATGAGCAGTTCTTC

J gene: TRBJ2-7
D gene: TRBD2
clone size: many
V gene: TRBV5-1
CDR3 protein: CASSSGTSSYEQYF
CDR3 DNA: TGCGCCAGCAGCTCCGGGACTAGCTCCTACGAGCAGTACTTC

J gene: TRBJ1-2
D gene: TRBD1
clone size: NA
V gene: TRBV12-3/TRBV12-4
CDR3 protein: CASSRGQGNGYTF
CDR3 DNA: TGTGCCAGCAGTCGAGGACAGGGAAATGGCTACACCTTC

J gene: TRBJ2-1
D gene: TRBD2
clone size: few
V gene: TRBV19
CDR3 protein: CASSPGTSGFNEQFF
CDR3 DNA: TGTGCCAGTAGCCCCGGGACTAGCGGATTCAATGAGCAGTTCTTC

J gene: TRBJ2-2
D gene: TRBD1
clone size: NA
V gene: TRBV6-5
CDR3 protein: CASSYDRQGLTGELFF
CDR3 DNA: TGTGCCAGCAGTTACGACCGACAGGGGCTCACCGGGGAGCTGTTTTTT

J gene: TRBJ2-5
D gene: NA
clone size: NA
V gene: TRBV6-1
CDR3 protein: CASSGSSGKETQYF
CDR3 DNA: TGTGCCAGCAGTGGTAGCTCCGGAAAAGAGACCCAGTACTTC

J gene: TRBJ2-1
D gene: NA
clone size: NA
V gene: TRBV7-6
CDR3 protein: CASSLAGHGTANEQFF
CDR3 DNA: TGTGCCAGCAGCTTAGCGGGACATGGTACAGCGAATGAGCAGTTCTTC

J gene: TRBJ2-7
D gene: TRBD1
clone size: few
V gene: TRBV5-1
CDR3 protein: CASSSGTGREQYF
CDR3 DNA: TGCGCCAGCAGCTCCGGGACAGGGAGGGAGCAGTACTTC

J gene: TRBJ2-7
D gene: TRBD1
clone size: NA
V gene: TRBV2
CDR3 protein: CASRTDRVEQYF
CDR3 DNA: TGTGCCAGCAGGACGGACAGGGTTGAGCAGTACTTC

J gene: TRBJ2-1
D gene: NA
clone size: few
V gene: TRBV24-1
CDR3 protein: CATANQGNYNEQFF
CDR3 DNA: TGTGCCACCGCCAACCAGGGTAACTACAATGAGCAGTTCTTC

J gene: TRBJ2-6
D gene: NA
clone size: NA
V gene: TRBV5-6
CDR3 protein: CASSSPRHNPVPPSGANVLTF
CDR3 DNA: TGTGCCAGCAGCTCACCACGACACAATCCCGTTCCCCCTTCTGGGGCCAACGTCCTGACTTTC

J gene: TRBJ2-7
D gene: NA
clone size: few
V gene: TRBV5-6
CDR3 protein: CASSLATTTGYEQYF
CDR3 DNA: TGTGCCAGCAGCTTGGCCACCACTACGGGCTACGAGCAGTACTTC

J gene: TRBJ2-7
D gene: TRBD1
clone size: few
V gene: TRBV6-6
CDR3 protein: CASRDPGQKYEQYF
CDR3 DNA: TGTGCCAGCAGAGATCCGGGACAGAAATACGAGCAGTACTTC

J gene: TRBJ1-2
D gene: NA
clone size: NA
V gene: TRBV14
CDR3 protein: CASSHSTPNYGYTF
CDR3 DNA: TGTGCCAGCAGCCATTCAACACCTAACTATGGCTACACCTTC

J gene: TRBJ2-4
D gene: TRBD2
clone size: NA
V gene: TRBV20-1
CDR3 protein: CSALGLAGAKNIQYF
CDR3 DNA: TGCAGTGCCCTTGGACTAGCGGGAGCCAAAAACATTCAGTACTTC

J gene: TRBJ2-1
D gene: TRBD2
clone size: NA
V gene: TRBV4-3
CDR3 protein: CASSQDYGRNEQFF
CDR3 DNA: TGCGCCAGCAGCCAAGATTACGGGAGGAATGAGCAGTTCTTC

J gene: TRBJ2-5
D gene: NA
clone size: NA
V gene: TRBV7-9
CDR3 protein: CASSPPRGRSETQYF
CDR3 DNA: TGTGCCAGCAGCCCGCCGCGGGGAAGATCAGAGACCCAGTACTTC

J gene: TRBJ2-6
D gene: TRBD2
clone size: few
V gene: TRBV29-1
CDR3 protein: CSVAGRGIGGANVLTF
CDR3 DNA: TGCAGCGTTGCCGGGAGGGGTATTGGGGGGGCCAACGTCCTGACTTTC

J gene: TRBJ2-7
D gene: NA
clone size: NA
V gene: TRBV19
CDR3 protein: CASSPQTAYEQYF
CDR3 DNA: TGTGCCAGTAGTCCCCAAACAGCCTACGAGCAGTACTTC

J gene: TRBJ1-1
D gene: NA
clone size: NA
V gene: TRBV20-1
CDR3 protein: CVQQGTEAFF
CDR3 DNA: TGCGTTCAACAGGGCACTGAAGCTTTCTTT

J gene: TRBJ2-1
D gene: TRBD1
clone size: few
V gene: TRBV7-3
CDR3 protein: CASSFHSGGEQFF
CDR3 DNA: TGTGCCAGCAGCTTTCATTCAGGGGGCGAGCAGTTCTTC

J gene: TRBJ1-5
D gene: NA
clone size: few
V gene: TRBV4-1
CDR3 protein: CASSQENSLNQPQHF
CDR3 DNA: TGCGCCAGCAGCCAAGAGAACAGCCTTAATCAGCCCCAGCATTTT

J gene: TRBJ2-6
D gene: NA
clone size: few
V gene: TRBV4-3
CDR3 protein: CASSQSYMAVYSGANVLTF
CDR3 DNA: TGCGCCAGCAGCCAATCGTACATGGCGGTGTACTCTGGGGCCAACGTCCTGACTTTC

J gene: TRBJ2-2
D gene: TRBD2
clone size: many
V gene: TRBV7-9
CDR3 protein: CASSSTSGNTGELFF
CDR3 DNA: TGTGCCAGCAGCTCGACTAGCGGGAACACCGGGGAGCTGTTTTTT

J gene: TRBJ1-1
D gene: NA
clone size: few
V gene: TRBV19
CDR3 protein: CASRLLEQHTEAFF
CDR3 DNA: TGTGCCAGTAGGCTTTTAGAGCAGCACACTGAAGCTTTCTTT

J gene: TRBJ1-1
D gene: NA
clone size: few
V gene: TRBV7-9
CDR3 protein: CASSPTPGTEAFF
CDR3 DNA: TGTGCCAGCAGCCCTACCCCGGGCACTGAAGCTTTCTTT

J gene: TRBJ2-2
D gene: TRBD1
clone size: few
V gene: TRBV5-1
CDR3 protein: CASSLERGGVGPGELFF
CDR3 DNA: TGCGCCAGCAGCTTAGAGCGAGGGGGCGTCGGTCCCGGGGAGCTGTTTTTT

J gene: TRBJ1-1
D gene: NA
clone size: NA
V gene: TRBV12-3/TRBV12-4
CDR3 protein: CASSSGMAEAFF
CDR3 DNA: TGTGCCAGCAGTTCAGGGATGGCTGAAGCTTTCTTT

J gene: TRBJ2-7
D gene: TRBD1
clone size: many
V gene: TRBV5-1
CDR3 protein: CASSLYGDRSNEQYF
CDR3 DNA: TGCGCCAGCAGCTTGTACGGGGACAGGAGCAACGAGCAGTACTTC

J gene: TRBJ2-3
D gene: NA
clone size: NA
V gene: TRBV5-1
CDR3 protein: CASSLDSTEDTQYF
CDR3 DNA: TGCGCCAGCAGCTTGGATTCGACGGAAGATACGCAGTATTTT

J gene: TRBJ2-5
D gene: NA
clone size: few
V gene: TRBV7-9
CDR3 protein: CASSRRTEETQYF
CDR3 DNA: TGTGCCAGCAGCAGACGGACAGAAGAGACCCAGTACTTC

J gene: TRBJ2-2
D gene: NA
clone size: once
V gene: TRBV6-1
CDR3 protein: CASKRRAAGELFF
CDR3 DNA: TGTGCCAGCAAACGAAGGGCGGCCGGGGAGCTGTTTTTT

J gene: TRBJ1-3
D gene: NA
clone size: NA
V gene: TRBV7-9
CDR3 protein: CASSRDISIYF
CDR3 DNA: TGTGCCAGCAGCCGCGATATTTCCATATATTTT

J gene: TRBJ1-2
D gene: NA
clone size: few
V gene: TRBV18
CDR3 protein: CASSSTGVFYGYTF
CDR3 DNA: TGTGCCAGCTCATCCACAGGAGTGTTCTATGGCTACACCTTC

J gene: TRBJ2-4
D gene: NA
clone size: NA
V gene: TRBV7-9
CDR3 protein: CASSAATGAKNIQYF
CDR3 DNA: TGTGCCAGCAGCGCCGCTACAGGGGCCAAAAACATTCAGTACTTC

J gene: TRBJ2-1
D gene: NA
clone size: NA
V gene: TRBV20-1
CDR3 protein: CSARGKGLDLDEQFF
CDR3 DNA: TGCAGTGCTAGAGGAAAGGGACTGGACTTGGATGAGCAGTTCTTC